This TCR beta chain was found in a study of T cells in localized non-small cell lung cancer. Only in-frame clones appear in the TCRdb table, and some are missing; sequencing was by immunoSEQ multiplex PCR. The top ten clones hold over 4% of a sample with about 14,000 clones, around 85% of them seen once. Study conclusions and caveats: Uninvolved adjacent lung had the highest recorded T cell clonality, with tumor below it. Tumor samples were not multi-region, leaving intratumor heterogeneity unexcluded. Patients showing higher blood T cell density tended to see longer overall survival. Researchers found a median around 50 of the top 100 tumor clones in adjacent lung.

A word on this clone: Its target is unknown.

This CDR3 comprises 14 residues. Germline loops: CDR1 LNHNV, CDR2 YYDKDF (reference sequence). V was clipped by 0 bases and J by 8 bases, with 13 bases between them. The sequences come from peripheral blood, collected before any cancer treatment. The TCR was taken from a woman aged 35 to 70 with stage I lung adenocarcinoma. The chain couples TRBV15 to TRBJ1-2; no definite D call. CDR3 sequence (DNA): TGTGCCACCAGCAGAGAAAGGGTGGGTTACGGCTACACCTTC. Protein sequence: CATSRERVGYGYTF.